This is a list of T cell receptor beta chains from one sample in a study of post-analysis software for immune sequencing data. MiXCR, applied by TCRdb to the PCR reads, yields one record per CDR3 protein. The sample records a few hundred thousand distinct CDR3 sequences, over 30% being singletons. The sequenced sample consisted of blood. These receptors all come from a girl aged 2-10 years with multiple sclerosis. The CDR3 runs from the conserved cysteine through the conserved F or W. D genes are given only for firm matches. Rows may omit the clone size; those that give it use once, few, many or a size class.

TRBD1	TRBV28	TRBJ1-1	-	CASSLKGTAVTEAFF	TGTGCCAGCAGTTTAAAAGGGACAGCCGTTACTGAAGCTTTCTTT
-	TRBV30	TRBJ2-5	-	CAWSVQSVNEQYF	TGTGCCTGGAGTGTTCAAAGCGTTAATGAGCAGTACTTC
TRBD1	TRBV6-5	TRBJ1-2	few	CASSADRDYGYTF	TGTGCCAGCAGCGCCGACAGGGACTATGGCTACACCTTC
TRBD1	TRBV5-1	TRBJ2-1	-	CASSWTGTAYNEQFF	TGCGCCAGCAGCTGGACCGGGACAGCCTACAATGAGCAGTTCTTC
TRBD2	TRBV9	TRBJ2-1	-	CASSDSGRVHEQFF	TGTGCCAGCAGCGATAGCGGGAGGGTGCATGAGCAGTTCTTC
-	TRBV5-1	TRBJ2-3	-	CASQRTPSADTQYF	TGCGCCAGCCAAAGGACCCCCTCGGCAGATACGCAGTATTTT
-	TRBV10-3	TRBJ2-1	many	CATGHAGQNEQFF	TGTGCCACGGGACATGCCGGGCAGAATGAGCAGTTCTTC
TRBD1	TRBV12-3/TRBV12-4	TRBJ2-1	few	CASSRIRQGNEQFF	TGTGCCAGCAGCCGAATAAGACAGGGCAATGAGCAGTTCTTC
-	TRBV20-1	TRBJ1-1	-	CSGRGGGPEAFF	TGCAGTGGTCGGGGCGGGGGCCCTGAAGCTTTCTTT
TRBD2	TRBV2	TRBJ2-2	-	CASSSGLAGHTGELFF	TGTGCCAGCAGTTCGGGACTAGCGGGACACACCGGGGAGCTGTTTTTT
TRBD1	TRBV30	TRBJ1-4	few	CAWGSGTGTFKGLFF	TGTGCCTGGGGTTCCGGGACAGGGACCTTCAAGGGACTGTTTTTT
TRBD1	TRBV11-2	TRBJ2-7	-	CASSPQDRVKYEQYF	TGTGCCAGCAGCCCTCAGGACAGGGTGAAGTACGAGCAGTACTTC
-	TRBV18	TRBJ2-5	-	CASSPPTVETQYF	TGTGCCAGCTCACCACCGACCGTAGAGACCCAGTACTTC
-	TRBV4-3	TRBJ2-1	few	CASSSYYNEQFF	TGCGCCAGCAGCTCCTATTACAATGAGCAGTTCTTC
-	TRBV9	TRBJ1-1	-	CASSVDVNTEAFF	TGTGCCAGCAGCGTAGACGTTAACACTGAAGCTTTCTTT
-	TRBV12-3/TRBV12-4	TRBJ1-2	few	CASSLPGRGYTF	TGTGCCAGCAGTTTACCCGGCAGGGGCTACACCTTC
-	TRBV15	TRBJ1-5	-	CATSRGWGQINQPQHF	TGTGCCACCAGCAGAGGTTGGGGCCAAATCAATCAGCCCCAGCATTTT
-	TRBV27	TRBJ1-4	-	CASSTGTNEKLFF	TGTGCCAGCAGTACCGGGACGAACGAAAAACTGTTTTTT
TRBD1	TRBV3-1	TRBJ1-2	few	CASSQMDRLNYGYTF	TGTGCCAGCAGCCAGATGGACAGGCTAAACTATGGCTACACCTTC
TRBD1	TRBV7-9	TRBJ1-2	-	CASSHHGTGDPYGYTF	TGTGCCAGCAGCCATCACGGGACAGGGGATCCCTATGGCTACACCTTC
-	TRBV28	TRBJ1-5	-	CASSFETELGNQPQHF	TGTGCCAGCAGTTTTGAAACCGAGCTGGGAAATCAGCCCCAGCATTTT
TRBD1	TRBV6-1	TRBJ1-6	-	CASGSSGTGISYNSPLHF	TGTGCCAGCGGGTCATCCGGGACAGGGATTTCCTATAATTCACCCCTCCACTTT
-	TRBV10-3	TRBJ2-6	few	CAISDPDSGANVLTF	TGTGCCATCAGTGATCCCGACTCTGGGGCCAACGTCCTGACTTTC
-	TRBV9	TRBJ2-1	few	CASSFKGSSAYNEQFF	TGTGCCAGCAGCTTCAAGGGGTCCTCCGCCTACAATGAGCAGTTCTTC
-	TRBV12-3/TRBV12-4	TRBJ1-5	-	CASSPPGDQPQHF	TGTGCCAGCAGCCCCCCAGGGGATCAGCCCCAGCATTTT
-	TRBV12-3/TRBV12-4	TRBJ1-1	-	CASSPPSGARTEAFF	TGTGCCAGCAGTCCACCGTCAGGGGCGCGTACTGAAGCTTTCTTT
-	TRBV20-1	TRBJ2-1	-	CSARPGRLYNEQFF	TGCAGTGCTAGACCGGGACGGCTCTACAATGAGCAGTTCTTC
-	TRBV28	TRBJ1-2	-	CASIAGPFYGYTF	TGTGCCAGCATCGCCGGACCTTTCTATGGCTACACCTTC
TRBD2	TRBV29-1	TRBJ2-1	few	CSVERLGTSAMRDLDEQFF	TGCAGCGTTGAGCGTTTAGGGACTAGCGCTATGAGGGACCTCGATGAGCAGTTCTTC
-	TRBV12-3/TRBV12-4	TRBJ1-5	-	CASSSTDQPQHF	TGTGCCAGCAGCAGCACGGATCAGCCCCAGCATTTT
-	TRBV29-1	TRBJ2-5	-	CSVEPWVETQYF	TGCAGCGTTGAACCCTGGGTGGAGACCCAGTACTTC
-	TRBV28	TRBJ2-7	few	CASSWTRRDAFYEQYF	TGTGCCAGCAGCTGGACACGCCGGGATGCTTTCTACGAGCAGTACTTC
TRBD1	TRBV29-1	TRBJ2-7	few	CSAVDRSSYEQYF	TGCAGCGCAGTGGACAGGTCCTCCTACGAGCAGTACTTC
TRBD2	TRBV29-1	TRBJ2-5	few	CSVGELAESLETQYF	TGCAGCGTTGGCGAACTAGCGGAGAGTTTAGAGACCCAGTACTTC
-	TRBV15	TRBJ2-3	-	CATSLWGAHTQYF	TGTGCCACCAGCCTTTGGGGGGCCCATACGCAGTATTTT
TRBD1	TRBV5-1	TRBJ2-7	-	CASSFRDSFTYEQYF	TGCGCCAGCAGCTTCCGGGACAGCTTCACCTACGAGCAGTACTTC
-	TRBV4-3	TRBJ2-7	many	CASSQRRGGVYEQYF	TGCGCCAGCAGCCAAAGAAGGGGCGGGGTTTACGAGCAGTACTTC
-	TRBV29-1	TRBJ2-1	-	CSVTRASPTNEQFF	TGCAGCGTGACGAGGGCTAGCCCAACCAATGAGCAGTTCTTC
-	TRBV12-3/TRBV12-4	TRBJ2-7	many	CASGTPSYEQYF	TGTGCCAGCGGAACTCCCTCCTACGAGCAGTACTTC
-	TRBV18	TRBJ1-4	few	CASSPRSSVGLEKLFF	TGTGCCAGCTCACCACGTTCGTCAGTGGGTCTGGAAAAACTGTTTTTT
-	TRBV4-2	TRBJ2-4	few	CASSTRGSEGAKNIQYF	TGTGCCAGCAGCACCCGGGGAAGCGAGGGGGCCAAAAACATTCAGTACTTC
TRBD2	TRBV4-2	TRBJ2-1	few	CASSQDTGLAVYNEQFF	TGTGCCAGCAGCCAAGACACGGGACTAGCGGTATACAATGAGCAGTTCTTC
-	TRBV27	TRBJ1-2	-	CASKISGVDYGYTF	TGTGCCAGCAAGATATCAGGGGTGGACTATGGCTACACCTTC
TRBD2	TRBV25-1	TRBJ2-7	-	CASSVKASGRTYEQYF	TGTGCCAGCAGTGTCAAGGCTAGCGGGCGGACCTACGAGCAGTACTTC
TRBD2	TRBV20-1	TRBJ2-1	-	CSASAGGPLNEQFF	TGCAGTGCTAGTGCGGGGGGGCCGCTTAATGAGCAGTTCTTC
-	TRBV28	TRBJ2-7	-	CASSFRQAPSYEQYF	TGTGCCAGCAGTTTCAGGCAGGCGCCTTCCTACGAGCAGTACTTC
TRBD2	TRBV10-3	TRBJ2-7	few	CAIKDIAGTGEQYF	TGTGCCATCAAAGACATAGCGGGGACTGGCGAGCAGTACTTC
-	TRBV3-1	TRBJ2-1	-	CASSQDTGFSTVRFF	TGTGCCAGCAGCCAAGATACAGGGTTCTCGACCGTGAGGTTCTTC
-	TRBV20-1	TRBJ2-7	-	CSARDDGAPSPYEQYF	TGCAGTGCTAGAGATGATGGGGCTCCTTCTCCCTACGAGCAGTACTTC
-	TRBV29-1	TRBJ1-2	few	CSVDGRANYGYTF	TGCAGCGTTGACGGCAGGGCTAACTATGGCTACACCTTC
TRBD1	TRBV7-2	TRBJ1-4	-	CASSLVTGREKLFF	TGTGCCAGCAGCTTAGTGACAGGGCGAGAAAAACTGTTTTTT
TRBD2	TRBV7-2	TRBJ2-3	few	CASSLAPGGTDTQYF	TGTGCCAGCAGCTTAGCCCCGGGGGGGACAGATACGCAGTATTTT
TRBD1	TRBV7-9	TRBJ1-2	few	CASSPGQGAHGYTF	TGTGCCAGCAGCCCCGGACAGGGGGCGCATGGCTACACCTTC
TRBD1	TRBV5-5	TRBJ1-2	-	CASSLEGALNYGYTF	TGTGCCAGCAGCTTGGAGGGGGCCCTTAACTATGGCTACACCTTC
-	TRBV29-1	TRBJ2-1	-	CSVEDLQGSSYNEQFF	TGCAGCGTTGAAGATCTTCAGGGCAGCTCCTACAATGAGCAGTTCTTC
-	TRBV15	TRBJ2-3	few	CATSGRDFITDTQYF	TGTGCCACCAGTGGCCGGGACTTTATCACAGATACGCAGTATTTT
-	TRBV20-1	TRBJ1-5	-	CSARAPGQRNQPQHF	TGCAGTGCTAGGGCCCCTGGACAACGCAATCAGCCCCAGCATTTT
TRBD2	TRBV9	TRBJ2-7	-	CASSPGLAGYNSYEQYF	TGTGCCAGCAGCCCAGGACTAGCGGGATATAACTCCTACGAGCAGTACTTC
-	TRBV5-1	TRBJ1-1	few	CASSLLGGLNTEAFF	TGCGCCAGCAGCTTGTTGGGGGGTTTGAACACTGAAGCTTTCTTT